The clone carrying this T cell receptor beta chain was seen only a few times. No antigen is known for it. Construction of naive CD8 libraries employed roughly 18,000 to 1,100,000 sorted cells together with 10%, 30% or 50% RNA. Sorted naive CD8 T cells were those defined as CD8+CD4-CCR7+CD45RA+. This sample was included in a study of molecular identifiers for immune sequencing clone quantification. Notes on the study in general: A single cell's spiked Jurkat TCR RNA was reportedly detectable among 900,000 to 1,000,000 naive cells. For effector cells, clones above 20 RNA copies held over 98% of molecules; for naive cells, under 1%.

Trimming removed 4 bases at V and 2 bases at J, with 9 bases between. Germline V gene sequence: CDR1 MGHRA, CDR2 YSYEKL. The CDR3 extends over 13 amino acids. MiXCR, applied by TCRdb to the PCR reads, yields one record per CDR3 protein. The table records roughly 9,700 distinct CDR3 sequences, 15% to 20% of them present only once. The chain employs TRBV4-1 and TRBJ2-7; TRBD1 might be the D (7 bases). What was sequenced was naive CD8+ T cells from blood, with Jurkat cell RNA spiked in. Subset in this sample: FACS-sorted CD8+CD4-CCR7+CD45RA+ naive T cells. The origin of this receptor is a human donor in good health. Some libraries in this study had Jurkat cell RNA spiked in. The CDR3 region is CASSRGTAYEQYF. The CDR3 DNA reads TGCGCCAGCAGCCGCGGGACAGCCTACGAGCAGTACTTC.